This T cell receptor beta chain stems from a study of blood T cell repertoires in COVID-19. The CDR3 covers 14 residues. The V gene's germline CDR1 is SGDLS and CDR2 YYNGEE. The V gene lost 0 bases and the J gene lost 2 bases, with 9 bases spanning the gap. Cohort placement rested on clinical history that participants reported themselves. Symptom resolution, clearance, or two negative PCRs marked the recovered donors of Cohort 3. In the authors' workflow: It was from reference gene primer amplification that nucleated cell counts were estimated. Measured with immunoSEQ multiplex PCR; TCRdb has only the in-frame clones, and not every one. V and J calls plus clone size are reproduced from that table; the DNA served to infer D and trimming. The repertoire holds 300,000 to 350,000 clones, about 90% seen once, with over 4.5% in the top ten.

The TCR comes from a man aged 25-40 years who had recovered from COVID-19. Sequencing was performed on PBMCs or T cells enriched from blood (not recorded which). V gene TRBV9 combines with J gene TRBJ2-7; the D gene is possibly TRBD2 (6 bases). The DNA of the CDR3 is TGTGCCAGCAGCGTAGGGCCGGGGGCCTACGAGCAGTACTTC. This sequence encodes CASSVGPGAYEQYF.